This TCR beta chain is drawn from a study of resident and recirculating memory T cells in vitiligo. Points from the study as a whole: Clonality differed among vitiligo lesions, with no unique dominant clone.

CDR3 length: 14 residues. Trimming pared 0 bases from V and 5 bases from J, leaving 11 bases between. Germline assignment: CDR1 SGDLS and CDR2 YYNGEE. Concerning this clone: The antigen remains unidentified.

Data came from immunoSEQ multiplex PCR; TCRdb stores just in-frame clones and leaves some out. The sample contains more than 35,000 clones, 85% to 95% of which appear only once. Stable vitiligo meant no lesion change over the previous 6 months. The sample was blood. The clonotype originates from a male donor with vitiligo. The V call is TRBV9, the J call TRBJ2-5, with D possibly being TRBD1 (6 bases). The CDR3 region is CASSVGWGLETQYF. CDR3 nucleotide sequence: TGTGCCAGCAGCGTAGGCTGGGGGCTCGAGACCCAGTACTTC.